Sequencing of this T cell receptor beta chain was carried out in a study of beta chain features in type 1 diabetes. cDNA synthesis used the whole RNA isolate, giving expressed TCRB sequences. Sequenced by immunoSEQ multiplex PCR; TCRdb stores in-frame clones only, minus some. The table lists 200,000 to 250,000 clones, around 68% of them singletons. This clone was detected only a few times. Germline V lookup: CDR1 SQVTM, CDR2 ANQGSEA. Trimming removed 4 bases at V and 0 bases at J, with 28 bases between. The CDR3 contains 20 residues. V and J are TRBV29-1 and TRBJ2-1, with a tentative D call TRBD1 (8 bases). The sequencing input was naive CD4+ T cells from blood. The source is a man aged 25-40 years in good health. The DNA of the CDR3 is TGCAGCGTTGGGAGGACAGGGCGGGGGCCGCAAGGATTCTCCTACAATGAGCAGTTCTTC. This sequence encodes CSVGRTGRGPQGFSYNEQFF.